These T cell receptor beta chains were read from a single sample in a study of shared clonotypes between healthy human individuals. Repertoires were generated with immunoSEQ multiplex PCR, while TCRdb's copy carries only in-frame clones and drops some. The table lists about 610,000 clones, less than 98% of them singletons. The sequenced material came from naive CD4+ T cells sorted from blood. The receptor set was obtained from a woman younger than 45 in good health. Each CDR3 is given with its conserved first and last residue. The order of the fields is CDR3 length, clone size, V gene, D gene, J gene, CDR3 DNA, CDR3 protein. D genes are given only for firm matches. The size entry is marked missing in some rows and otherwise reads once, few, many or a size class.

>13|-|TRBV18|TRBD1|TRBJ1-2
TGTGCCAGCTCATCGGACAGGGCCTATGGCTACACCTTC
CASSSDRAYGYTF
>17|once|TRBV7-9|TRBD1|TRBJ2-5
TGTGCCAGCAGCCCTGACAGGGGGCGGACGGGTATGGAGACCCAGTACTTC
CASSPDRGRTGMETQYF
>15|-|TRBV4-1|-|TRBJ1-2
TGCGCCAGCAGCCAAATGGACGGGCAGCTGTATGGCTACACCTTC
CASSQMDGQLYGYTF
>16|-|TRBV7-3|TRBD2|TRBJ2-1
TGTGCCAGCAGCTTAACGTTGGGCGGGGGAGGAAATGAGCAGTTCTTC
CASSLTLGGGGNEQFF
>16|-|TRBV4-1|TRBD1|TRBJ1-1
TGCGCCAGCAGCCAAGATTTTAGGGGGCTAGTCACTGAAGCTTTCTTT
CASSQDFRGLVTEAFF
>12|-|TRBV10-2|-|TRBJ1-1
TGCGCCAGTGCAGGGCAGAGCACTGAAGCTTTCTTT
CASAGQSTEAFF
>13|-|TRBV7-2|-|TRBJ2-5
TGTGCCAGCAGCGGGGGGCACGGGGAGACCCAGTACTTC
CASSGGHGETQYF
>17|-|TRBV5-1|TRBD1|TRBJ1-4
TGCGCCAGCAGCTTGGGACAGGGGGCCACAACTAATGAAAAACTGTTTTTT
CASSLGQGATTNEKLFF
>15|-|TRBV4-1|-|TRBJ2-2
TGCGCCAGCAGCCGCACCGGACAGAGCACCGGGGAGCTGTTTTTT
CASSRTGQSTGELFF
>15|-|TRBV18|-|TRBJ2-4
TGTGCCAGCTCACCAGGCCCGGGGACCCAGAACATTCAGTACTTC
CASSPGPGTQNIQYF
>13|-|TRBV5-4|-|TRBJ2-2
TGTGCCAGCAGCAAGACTAGCACCGGGGAGCTGTTTTTT
CASSKTSTGELFF
>14|-|TRBV19|-|TRBJ1-1
TGTGCCAGTAGTCAGGGACTTCAAAGGACCGAAGCTTTCTTT
CASSQGLQRTEAFF
>14|-|TRBV5-4|-|TRBJ1-2
TGTGCCAGCAGCTTGGACGACACCCTCTATGGCTACACCTTC
CASSLDDTLYGYTF
>14|-|TRBV7-2|-|TRBJ2-1
TGTGCCAGCAGCTTGCGACTAGACTACAATGAGCAGTTCTTC
CASSLRLDYNEQFF
>18|-|TRBV28|-|TRBJ2-2
TGTGCCAGCAGCCAGGACCTCCTTAACACGGGGATCACCGGGGAGCTGTTTTTT
CASSQDLLNTGITGELFF
>13|-|TRBV11-3|TRBD1|TRBJ2-3
TGTGCCAGCAGCTCCAGGACAGGGGCTACGCAGTATTTT
CASSSRTGATQYF
>12|-|TRBV7-2|-|TRBJ1-1
TGTGCCAGCAGCTTACGAGACTTTGGAGCTTTCTTT
CASSLRDFGAFF
>13|once|TRBV9|-|TRBJ1-1
TGTGCCAGCAGCCCCCACCAGAGCGGTGAAGCTTTCTTT
CASSPHQSGEAFF
>14|few|TRBV2|-|TRBJ2-7
TGTGCCAGCAGGAGGGGGGCGAGCTCCTACGAGCAGTACTTC
CASRRGASSYEQYF
>14|-|TRBV30|-|TRBJ2-7
TGTGCCTGCTCGAGAGCGGGCGTCTCCTACGAGCAGTACTTC
CACSRAGVSYEQYF
>15|-|TRBV19|TRBD1|TRBJ1-1
TGTGCCAGTCTGGACAGGGGTCGTGGAGGCACTGAAGCTTTCTTT
CASLDRGRGGTEAFF
>16|-|TRBV28|-|TRBJ2-7
TGTGCCAGCAGTTTAGACGCACAGAAAGTCTCCTACGAGCAGTACTTC
CASSLDAQKVSYEQYF
>15|-|TRBV2|TRBD2|TRBJ2-1
TGTGCCACTCATCCCGGGACTAGCGATCACAATGAGCAGTTCTTC
CATHPGTSDHNEQFF
>17|-|TRBV18|TRBD2|TRBJ2-2
TGTGCCAGCTCACCACCAGGGCTAGCGGGAGGATCCGGGGAGCTGTTTTTT
CASSPPGLAGGSGELFF
>13|-|TRBV30|-|TRBJ2-1
TGTGCCTGGAGTGTACGGTTAGCCAATGAGCAGTTCTTC
CAWSVRLANEQFF
>16|-|TRBV4-2|TRBD2|TRBJ2-7
TGTGCCAGCAGCCAAGATCCCGGGACTACCATCCACGAGCAGTACTTC
CASSQDPGTTIHEQYF
>12|-|TRBV7-9|TRBD1|TRBJ1-2
TGTGCCAGCAGCGGACAGGGATTTGGCTACACCTTC
CASSGQGFGYTF
>14|-|TRBV6-5|TRBD2|TRBJ2-7
TGTGCCAGCAGTTTAGCGGGAGGTCCCATCGAGCAGTACTTC
CASSLAGGPIEQYF
>16|-|TRBV4-2|-|TRBJ2-5
TGTGCCAGCAGCCTGGCGAGTCTGAACTCCGGGGAGACCCAGTACTTC
CASSLASLNSGETQYF
>14|-|TRBV11-2|-|TRBJ2-5
TGTGCCACCCGGAGGGCAGGGTATGGAGAGACCCAGTACTTC
CATRRAGYGETQYF
>13|-|TRBV28|-|TRBJ1-1
TGTGCCAGCAGTTTCGGAACTAACACTGAAGCTTTCTTT
CASSFGTNTEAFF
>15|-|TRBV15|-|TRBJ2-5
TGTGCCACCAGTCTGGGGGCCTCGGGAGAAGAGACCCAGTACTTC
CATSLGASGEETQYF
>16|-|TRBV6-5|-|TRBJ2-6
TGTGCCAGCAGTTACTCGCTGTCCTCTGGGGCCAACGTCCTGACTTTC
CASSYSLSSGANVLTF
>15|-|TRBV7-2|-|TRBJ2-5
TGTGCCAGCAGCTCCCTCCCGGGCCAACAAGAGACCCAGTACTTC
CASSSLPGQQETQYF
>16|-|TRBV5-1|TRBD1|TRBJ2-3
TGCGCCAGCAGCTTGTGGTGGACAGGGAACGCAGATACGCAGTATTTT
CASSLWWTGNADTQYF
>13|-|TRBV5-1|-|TRBJ2-7
TGCGCCACCTCGGACGGGAATTCCTACGAGCAGTACTTC
CATSDGNSYEQYF
>10|-|TRBV29-1|-|TRBJ2-7
TGCAGCGTACGGACGTACGAGCAGTACTTC
CSVRTYEQYF
>14|-|TRBV30|-|TRBJ1-3
TGTGCCTGTAAACAGGGCTTCTCTGGAAACACCATATATTTT
CACKQGFSGNTIYF
>15|-|TRBV6-6|TRBD1|TRBJ2-3
TGTGCCAGCAGTTACGGGACAGGGGCGGTAGATACGCAGTATTTT
CASSYGTGAVDTQYF
>15|-|TRBV28|TRBD2|TRBJ2-1
TGTGCCAGCAGTCAAGGGACTAGCGGGAACAATGAGCAGTTCTTC
CASSQGTSGNNEQFF
>12|-|TRBV10-3|TRBD1|TRBJ1-1
TGTGCCATCAACAGGGGCAACACTGAAGCTTTCTTT
CAINRGNTEAFF
>14|-|TRBV4-1|-|TRBJ1-1
TGCGCCAGCAGCCCGGTGGGGGTGAACACTGAAGCTTTCTTT
CASSPVGVNTEAFF
>14|-|TRBV7-2|-|TRBJ1-2
TGTGCCAGCAGCTTAGTCTCGGGTAACTATGGCTACACCTTC
CASSLVSGNYGYTF
>16|-|TRBV11-2|TRBD1|TRBJ2-1
TGTGCCAGCAGAAGTAATGTTCTGGACAGGTACAATGAGCAGTTCTTC
CASRSNVLDRYNEQFF
>15|-|TRBV4-2|-|TRBJ1-4
TGTGCCAGCAGCCAATCAATGGGGTCGAAAGAAAAACTGTTTTTT
CASSQSMGSKEKLFF
>14|-|TRBV28|-|TRBJ1-4
TGTGCCAGCAGTGCAGGGTCTACTAATGAAAAACTGTTTTTT
CASSAGSTNEKLFF
>15|-|TRBV4-2|TRBD1|TRBJ2-2
TGTGCCAGCAGCCCAGTGGACAGGTACACCGGGGAGCTGTTTTTT
CASSPVDRYTGELFF
>15|-|TRBV28|TRBD1|TRBJ2-7
TGTGCCAGCAGTTTATGGCAGGACAGGTCCTACGAGCAGTACTTC
CASSLWQDRSYEQYF
>13|-|TRBV10-3|-|TRBJ2-4
TGTGCCATCAGTGATGGTCAGGGAGGCATTCAGTACTTC
CAISDGQGGIQYF
>16|-|TRBV28|TRBD2|TRBJ2-1
TGTGCCAGCAGAACACATGGACTAGCGGGAGGGCGGGAGCAGTTCTTC
CASRTHGLAGGREQFF
>15|-|TRBV5-5|TRBD1|TRBJ1-4
TGTGCCAGCAGCTTTTCGACAGGGCAAAATGAAAAACTGTTTTTT
CASSFSTGQNEKLFF
>20|-|TRBV27|TRBD2|TRBJ2-7
TGTGCCAGCAGTCCCTCGTCTAGCGGGAGGGAAGTCTTTGGTACCTACGAGCAGTACTTC
CASSPSSSGREVFGTYEQYF
>14|-|TRBV9|TRBD1|TRBJ1-2
TGTGCCAGCAGCGGAGGACAGGGGCACTATGGCTACACCTTC
CASSGGQGHYGYTF
>13|-|TRBV28|TRBD1|TRBJ2-5
TGTGCCAGCAGAACAGGGGGCTTAGAGACCCAGTACTTC
CASRTGGLETQYF
>13|-|TRBV5-1|TRBD1|TRBJ1-2
TGCGCCACCACTCATGACAGGGGCTATGGCTACACCTTC
CATTHDRGYGYTF
>16|-|TRBV6-6|-|TRBJ2-2
TGTGCCAGCAGTTCGCCGGACACCCGGAACACCGGGGAGCTGTTTTTT
CASSSPDTRNTGELFF
>14|-|TRBV19|-|TRBJ2-7
TGTGCCAGTAGTATAGTAGGCAGCTCCTACGAGCAGTACTTC
CASSIVGSSYEQYF
>14|once|TRBV5-1|-|TRBJ2-5
TGCGCCAGCAGCTTGACAGGGCGCCAAGAGACCCAGTACTTC
CASSLTGRQETQYF
>14|-|TRBV5-4|TRBD1|TRBJ1-2
TGTGCCAGCAGCGTAACAGGGGGCCCCTATGGCTACACCTTC
CASSVTGGPYGYTF
>16|-|TRBV5-1|TRBD2|TRBJ2-2
TGCGCCAGCAGCCACGGGGGCGCGGGAGGTACCGGGGAGCTGTTTTTT
CASSHGGAGGTGELFF